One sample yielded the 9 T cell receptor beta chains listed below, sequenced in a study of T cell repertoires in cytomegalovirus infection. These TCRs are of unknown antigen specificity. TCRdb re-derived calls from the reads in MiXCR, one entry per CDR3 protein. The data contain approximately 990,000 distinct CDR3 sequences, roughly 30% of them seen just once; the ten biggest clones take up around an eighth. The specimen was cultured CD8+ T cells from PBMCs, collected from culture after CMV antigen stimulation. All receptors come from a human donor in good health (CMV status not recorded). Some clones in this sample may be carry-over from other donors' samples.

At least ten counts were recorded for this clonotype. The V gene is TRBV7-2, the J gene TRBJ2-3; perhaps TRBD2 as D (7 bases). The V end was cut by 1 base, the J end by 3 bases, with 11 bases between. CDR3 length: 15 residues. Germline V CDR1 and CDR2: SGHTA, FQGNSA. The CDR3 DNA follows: TGTGCCAGCAGCTTAGAGGGGGGGGAGACAGATACGCAGTATTTT. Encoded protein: CASSLEGGETDTQYF.

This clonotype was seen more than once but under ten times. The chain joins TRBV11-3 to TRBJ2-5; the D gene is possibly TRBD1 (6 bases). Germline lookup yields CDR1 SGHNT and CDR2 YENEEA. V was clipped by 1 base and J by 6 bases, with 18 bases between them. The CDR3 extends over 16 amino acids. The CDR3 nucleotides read TGTGCCAGCAGCTTAGGGAACAGGGTCGCAGGAAAGACCCAGTACTTC. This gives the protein CASSLGNRVAGKTQYF. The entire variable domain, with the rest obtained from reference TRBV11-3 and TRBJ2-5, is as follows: EAGVVQSPRYKIIEKKQPVAFWCNPISGHNTLYWYLQNLGQGPELLIRYENEEAVDDSQLPKDRFSAERLKGVDSTLKIQPAELGDSAVYLCASSLGNRVAGKTQYFGPGTRLLVL.

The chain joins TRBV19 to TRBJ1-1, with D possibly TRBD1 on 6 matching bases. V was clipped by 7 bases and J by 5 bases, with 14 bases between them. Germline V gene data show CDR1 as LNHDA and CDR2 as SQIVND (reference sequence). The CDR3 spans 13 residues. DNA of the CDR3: TGTGCCAGTATTGAAAGGGGGGCGACTGAAGCTTTCTTT. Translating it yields CASIERGATEAFF.

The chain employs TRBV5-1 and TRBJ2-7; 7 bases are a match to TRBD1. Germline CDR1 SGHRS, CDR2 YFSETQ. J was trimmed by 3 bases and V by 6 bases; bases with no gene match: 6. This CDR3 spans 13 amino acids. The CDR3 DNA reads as TGCGCCAGCAAGGGGACAGTGGACTACGAGCAGTACTTC. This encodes CASKGTVDYEQYF.

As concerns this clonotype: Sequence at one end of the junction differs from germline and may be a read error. The CDR3 is CVSSYRGNTGELFF. The CDR3 coding sequence is TGTGTCAGCAGCTACAGGGGAAACACCGGGGAGCTGTTTTTT. The chain recombines TRBV27 with TRBJ2-2, with 7 bases aligning to TRBD1. This CDR3 comprises 14 residues. CDR1 is MNHEY, CDR2 SMNVEV, per germline (reference sequence).

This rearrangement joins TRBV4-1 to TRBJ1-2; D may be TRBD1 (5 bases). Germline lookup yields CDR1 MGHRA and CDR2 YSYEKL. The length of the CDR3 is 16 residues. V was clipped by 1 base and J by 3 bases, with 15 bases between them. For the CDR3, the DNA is TGCGCCAGCAGCCAAGGGGGCGGGACTCCGCACTATGGCTACACCTTC. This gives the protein CASSQGGGTPHYGYTF.

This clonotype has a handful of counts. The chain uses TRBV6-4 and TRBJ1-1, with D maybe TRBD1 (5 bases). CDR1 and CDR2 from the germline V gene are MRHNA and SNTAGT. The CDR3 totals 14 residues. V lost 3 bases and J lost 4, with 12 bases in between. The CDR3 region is CASSERQGFTEAFF. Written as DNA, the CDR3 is TGTGCCAGCAGTGAGCGCCAGGGTTTCACTGAAGCTTTCTTT.

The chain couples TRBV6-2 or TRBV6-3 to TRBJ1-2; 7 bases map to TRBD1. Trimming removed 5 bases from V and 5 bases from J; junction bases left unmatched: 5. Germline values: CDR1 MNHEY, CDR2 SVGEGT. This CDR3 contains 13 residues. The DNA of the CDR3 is TGTGCCAGCAGTCACAGGGGAGGATATGGCTACACCTTC. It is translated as CASSHRGGYGYTF.

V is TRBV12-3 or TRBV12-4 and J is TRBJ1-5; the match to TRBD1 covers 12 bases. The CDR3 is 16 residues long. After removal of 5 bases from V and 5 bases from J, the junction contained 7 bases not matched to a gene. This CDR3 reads CASSRDRGRRDQPQHF. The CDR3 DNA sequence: TGTGCCAGCAGTCGGGACAGGGGGCGGAGGGATCAGCCCCAGCATTTT.